This T cell receptor (beta chain) was identified in a study of T cells after yellow fever vaccination. Study results and caveats: Faster peaking, at day 5 versus 15, marked a secondary response that was weaker. Contaminants from the bulk population, in the form of abundant clonotypes, could be found in FACS-sorted repertoires.

This clonotype was counted between two and nine times. No antigen is known for it. In making TCR cDNA, 5'RACE template switching added a universal primer site and UMIs to it. In TCRdb, the 5' RACE reads were re-called with MiXCR into one record per CDR3 protein. The table records some 390,000 distinct CDR3 sequences, 15% to 20% of them present only once. Trimming at V came to 5 bases and at J to 4 bases, leaving 4 bases not matched to a gene. The CDR3 runs 14 residues. CDR1 is MDHEN, CDR2 SYDVKM, per germline. V usage is TRBV28 and J usage is TRBJ2-1; 8 bases match TRBD1. This clonotype originated in a man younger than 35 who received the YFV17D yellow fever vaccine. The sequencing here drew on PBMCs, taken before the yellow fever booster vaccination. The CDR3 spells CASSLRTGYNEQFF. The CDR3 coding sequence is TGTGCCAGCAGTCTTCGGACAGGGTACAATGAGCAGTTCTTC. The full variable domain, completed using reference TRBV28 and TRBJ2-1, is DVKVTQSSRYLVKRTGEKVFLECVQDMDHENMFWYRQDPGLGLRLIYFSYDVKMKEKGDIPEGYSVSREKKERFSLILESASTNQTSMYLCASSLRTGYNEQFFGPGTRLTVL.